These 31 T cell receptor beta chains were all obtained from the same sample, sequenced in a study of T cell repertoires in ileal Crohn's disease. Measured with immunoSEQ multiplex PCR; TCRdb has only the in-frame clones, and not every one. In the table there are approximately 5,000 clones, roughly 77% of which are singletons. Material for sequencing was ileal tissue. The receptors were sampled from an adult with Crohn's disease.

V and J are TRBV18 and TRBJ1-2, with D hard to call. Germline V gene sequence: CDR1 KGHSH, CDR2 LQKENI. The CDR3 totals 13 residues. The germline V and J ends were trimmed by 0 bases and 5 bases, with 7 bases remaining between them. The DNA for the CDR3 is TGTGCCAGCTCACCACCATGGCCATATGGCTACACCTTC. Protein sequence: CASSPPWPYGYTF.

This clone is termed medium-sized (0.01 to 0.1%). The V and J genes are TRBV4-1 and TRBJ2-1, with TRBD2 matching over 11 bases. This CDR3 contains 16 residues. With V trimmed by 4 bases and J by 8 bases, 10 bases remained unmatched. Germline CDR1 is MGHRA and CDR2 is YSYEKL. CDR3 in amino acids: CASSLASGGTKDEQFF. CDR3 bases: TGCGCCAGCAGCCTGGCTAGCGGGGGGACTAAGGATGAGCAGTTCTTC.

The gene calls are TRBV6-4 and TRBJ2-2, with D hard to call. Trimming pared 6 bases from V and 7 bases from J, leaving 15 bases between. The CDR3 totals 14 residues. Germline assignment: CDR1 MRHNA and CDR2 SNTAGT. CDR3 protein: CASRASSLYGELFF. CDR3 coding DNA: TGTGCCAGCAGGGCTTCTAGTCTCTACGGGGAGCTGTTTTTT.

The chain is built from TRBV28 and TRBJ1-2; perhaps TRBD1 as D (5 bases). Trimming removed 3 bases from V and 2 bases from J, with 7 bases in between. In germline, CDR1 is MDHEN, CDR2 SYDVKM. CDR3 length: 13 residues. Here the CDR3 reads CASSLAGNYGYTF. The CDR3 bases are TGTGCCAGCAGTTTGGCAGGGAACTATGGCTACACCTTC.

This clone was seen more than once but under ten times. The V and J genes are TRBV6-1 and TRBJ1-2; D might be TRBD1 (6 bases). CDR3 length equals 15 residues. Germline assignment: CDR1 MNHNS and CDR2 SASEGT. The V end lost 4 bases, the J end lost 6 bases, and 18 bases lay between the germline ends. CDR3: CASSGSSGAWDGYTF. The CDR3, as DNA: TGTGCCAGCAGTGGTAGCTCAGGGGCTTGGGATGGCTACACCTTC.

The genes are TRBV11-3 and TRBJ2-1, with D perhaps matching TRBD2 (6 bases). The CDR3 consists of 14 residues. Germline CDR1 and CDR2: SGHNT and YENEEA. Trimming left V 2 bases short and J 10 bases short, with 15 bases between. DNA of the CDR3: TGTGCCAGCAGCTTAACTCCGGCTGCGGGGGAGCAGTTCTTC. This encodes CASSLTPAAGEQFF.

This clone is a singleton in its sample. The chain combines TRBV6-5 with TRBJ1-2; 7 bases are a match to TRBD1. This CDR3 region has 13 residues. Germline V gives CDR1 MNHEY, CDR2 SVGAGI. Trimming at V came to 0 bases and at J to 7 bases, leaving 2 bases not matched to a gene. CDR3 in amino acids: CASSYSRGVGYTF. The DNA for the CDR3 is TGTGCCAGCAGTTACTCCAGGGGGGTTGGCTACACCTTC.

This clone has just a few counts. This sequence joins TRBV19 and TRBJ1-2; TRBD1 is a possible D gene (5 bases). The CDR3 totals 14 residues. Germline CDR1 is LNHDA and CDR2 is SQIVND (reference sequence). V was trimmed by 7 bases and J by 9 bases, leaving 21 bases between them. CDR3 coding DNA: TGTGCCAGTACCCGCGGGGCGCTAAAGGGGAGCTACACCTTC. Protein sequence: CASTRGALKGSYTF.

The CDR3 DNA is TGTGCCAGCAGCGCCGCACAGGGGGATCAGCCCCAGCATTTT. It is translated as CASSAAQGDQPQHF. The V gene is TRBV28, the J gene TRBJ1-5, with TRBD1 matching over 8 bases. Germline CDR1 and CDR2: MDHEN and SYDVKM. The CDR3 spans 14 residues. V gave up 6 bases and J gave up 5 bases; unmatched junction bases: 6.

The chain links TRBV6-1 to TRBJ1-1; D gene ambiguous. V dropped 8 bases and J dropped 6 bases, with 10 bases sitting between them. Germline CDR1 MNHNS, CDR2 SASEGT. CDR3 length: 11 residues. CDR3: CASQLFPEAFF. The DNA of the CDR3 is TGTGCCAGCCAACTTTTCCCTGAAGCTTTCTTT.

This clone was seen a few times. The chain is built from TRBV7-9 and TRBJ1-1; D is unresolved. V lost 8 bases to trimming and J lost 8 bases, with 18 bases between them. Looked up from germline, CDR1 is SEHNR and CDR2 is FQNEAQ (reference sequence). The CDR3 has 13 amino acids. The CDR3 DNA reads TGTGCCAGCGCAAATTTCGCGACGGGAGAAGCTTTCTTT. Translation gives CASANFATGEAFF.

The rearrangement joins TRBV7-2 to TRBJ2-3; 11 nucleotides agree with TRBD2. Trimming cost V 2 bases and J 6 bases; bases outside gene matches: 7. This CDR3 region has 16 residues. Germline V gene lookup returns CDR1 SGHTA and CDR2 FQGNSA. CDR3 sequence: CASSLLAGGTRDTQYF. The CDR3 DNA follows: TGTGCCAGCAGCTTATTAGCGGGGGGGACCAGGGATACGCAGTATTTT.

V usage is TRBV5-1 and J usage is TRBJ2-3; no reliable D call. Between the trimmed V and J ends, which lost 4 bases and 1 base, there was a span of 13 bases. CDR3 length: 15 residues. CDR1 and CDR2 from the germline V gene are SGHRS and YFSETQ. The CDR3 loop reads CASSTYYAGTDTQYF. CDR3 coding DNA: TGCGCCAGCAGCACATATTATGCGGGCACAGATACGCAGTATTTT.

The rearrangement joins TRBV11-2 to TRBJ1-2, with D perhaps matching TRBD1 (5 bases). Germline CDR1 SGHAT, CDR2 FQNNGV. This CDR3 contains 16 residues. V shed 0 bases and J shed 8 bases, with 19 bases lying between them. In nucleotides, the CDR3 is TGTGCCAGCAGCTTAGAGGAAAGGGGACTCCCGGGGGGCTACACCTTC. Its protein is CASSLEERGLPGGYTF.

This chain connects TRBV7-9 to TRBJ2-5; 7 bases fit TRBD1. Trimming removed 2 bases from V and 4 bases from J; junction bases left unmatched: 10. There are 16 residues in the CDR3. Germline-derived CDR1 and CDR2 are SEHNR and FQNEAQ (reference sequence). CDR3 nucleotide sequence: TGTGCCAGCAGCTTACCTCCAGGGGGAACGGGAGAGACCCAGTACTTC. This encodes CASSLPPGGTGETQYF. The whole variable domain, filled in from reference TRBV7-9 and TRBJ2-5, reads DTGVSQNPRHKITKRGQNVTFRCDPISEHNRLYWYRQTLGQGPEFLTYFQNEAQLEKSRLLSDRFSAERPKGSFSTLEIQRTEQGDSAMYLCASSLPPGGTGETQYFGPGTRLLVL.

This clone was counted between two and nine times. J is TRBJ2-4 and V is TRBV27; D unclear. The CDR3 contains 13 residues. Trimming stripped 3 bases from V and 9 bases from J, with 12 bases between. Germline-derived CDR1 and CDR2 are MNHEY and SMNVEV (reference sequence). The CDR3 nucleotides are TGTGCCAGCAGTTTTACCGTGGCTGGCATTCAGTACTTC. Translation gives CASSFTVAGIQYF.

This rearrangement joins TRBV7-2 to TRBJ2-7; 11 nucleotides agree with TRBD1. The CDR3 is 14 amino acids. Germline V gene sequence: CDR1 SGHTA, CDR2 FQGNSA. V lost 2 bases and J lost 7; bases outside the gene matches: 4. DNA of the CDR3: TGTGCCAGCAGCTTAATGGGGACAGGGGGGGAGCAGTACTTC. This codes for CASSLMGTGGEQYF.

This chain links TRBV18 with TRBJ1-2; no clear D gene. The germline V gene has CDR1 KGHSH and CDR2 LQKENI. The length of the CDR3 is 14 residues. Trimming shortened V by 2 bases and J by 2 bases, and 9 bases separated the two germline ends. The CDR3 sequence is CASSPERSNYGYTF. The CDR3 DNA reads TGTGCCAGCTCACCAGAGCGGTCAAACTATGGCTACACCTTC.

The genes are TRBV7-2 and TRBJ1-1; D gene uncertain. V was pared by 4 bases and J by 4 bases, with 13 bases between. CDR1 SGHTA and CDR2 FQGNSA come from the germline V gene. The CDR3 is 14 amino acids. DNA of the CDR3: TGTGCCAGCAGCTCGAATCACGGCGGCACTGAAGCTTTCTTT. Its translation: CASSSNHGGTEAFF.

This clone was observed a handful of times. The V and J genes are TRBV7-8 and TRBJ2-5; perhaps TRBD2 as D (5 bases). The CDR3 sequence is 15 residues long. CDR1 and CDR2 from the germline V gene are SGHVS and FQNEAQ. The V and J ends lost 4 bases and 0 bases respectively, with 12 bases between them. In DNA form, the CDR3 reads TGTGCCAGCAGCTGGCGGAGGCTAGACCAAGAGACCCAGTACTTC. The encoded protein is CASSWRRLDQETQYF.

The CDR3 DNA is TGTGCCACTCAGCGGCAGGCCCGCTCTGGAAACACCATATATTTT. Protein: CATQRQARSGNTIYF. The rearrangement links TRBV19 to TRBJ1-3; D is undetermined. V dropped 10 bases and J dropped 0 bases, with 16 bases sitting between them. This CDR3 spans 15 amino acids. Germline values: CDR1 LNHDA, CDR2 SQIVND (reference sequence).

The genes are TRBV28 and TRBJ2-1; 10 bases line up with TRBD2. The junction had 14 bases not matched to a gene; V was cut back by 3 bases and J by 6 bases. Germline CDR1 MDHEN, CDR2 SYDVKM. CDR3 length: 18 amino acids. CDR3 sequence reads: CASSFLSGLLAGFNEQFF. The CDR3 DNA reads TGTGCCAGCAGTTTTCTGTCCGGCCTACTAGCGGGGTTCAATGAGCAGTTCTTC. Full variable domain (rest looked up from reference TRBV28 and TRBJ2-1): DVKVTQSSRYLVKRTGEKVFLECVQDMDHENMFWYRQDPGLGLRLIYFSYDVKMKEKGDIPEGYSVSREKKERFSLILESASTNQTSMYLCASSFLSGLLAGFNEQFFGPGTRLTVL.

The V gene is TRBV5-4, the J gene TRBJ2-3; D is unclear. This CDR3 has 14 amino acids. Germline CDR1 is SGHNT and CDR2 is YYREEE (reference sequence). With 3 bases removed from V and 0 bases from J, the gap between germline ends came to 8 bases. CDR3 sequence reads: CASSSGLSTDTQYF. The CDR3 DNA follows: TGTGCCAGCAGCTCCGGTCTGAGCACAGATACGCAGTATTTT.

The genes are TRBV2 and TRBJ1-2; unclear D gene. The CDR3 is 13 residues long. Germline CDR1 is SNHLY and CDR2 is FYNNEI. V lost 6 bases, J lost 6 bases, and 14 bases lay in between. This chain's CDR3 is CASSPEVENGYTF. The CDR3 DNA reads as TGTGCCAGCAGCCCAGAGGTTGAGAATGGCTACACCTTC.

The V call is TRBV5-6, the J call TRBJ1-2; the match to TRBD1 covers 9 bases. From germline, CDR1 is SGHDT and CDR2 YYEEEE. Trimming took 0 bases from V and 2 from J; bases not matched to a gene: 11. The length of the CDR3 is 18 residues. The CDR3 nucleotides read TGTGCCAGCAGCTTGGGGGGGGACAGGGACGGATACAACTATGGCTACACCTTC. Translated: CASSLGGDRDGYNYGYTF.

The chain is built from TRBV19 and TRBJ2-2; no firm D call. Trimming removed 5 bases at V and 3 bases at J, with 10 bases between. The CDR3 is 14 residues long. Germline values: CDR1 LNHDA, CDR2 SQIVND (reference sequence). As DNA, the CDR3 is TGTGCCAGTAGTCTGTACGGAGACACCGGGGAGCTGTTTTTT. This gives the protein CASSLYGDTGELFF.

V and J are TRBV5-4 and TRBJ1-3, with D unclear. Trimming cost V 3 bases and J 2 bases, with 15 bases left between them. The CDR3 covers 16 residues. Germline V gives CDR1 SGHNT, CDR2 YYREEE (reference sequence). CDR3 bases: TGTGCCAGCAGCTACCTTCCCACTGGTACTGGAAACACCATATATTTT. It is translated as CASSYLPTGTGNTIYF.

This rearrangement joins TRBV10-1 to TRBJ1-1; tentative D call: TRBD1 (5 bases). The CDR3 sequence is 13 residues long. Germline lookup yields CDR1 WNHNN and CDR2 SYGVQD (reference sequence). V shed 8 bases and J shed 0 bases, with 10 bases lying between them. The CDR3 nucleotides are TGCGCCAGCTCCCGACAGATGAACACTGAAGCTTTCTTT. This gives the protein CASSRQMNTEAFF.

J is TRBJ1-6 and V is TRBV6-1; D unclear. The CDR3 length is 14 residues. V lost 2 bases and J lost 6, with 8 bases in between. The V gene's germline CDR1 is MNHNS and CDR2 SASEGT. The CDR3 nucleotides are TGTGCCAGCAGTGAATTTGGAGGTAATTCACCCCTCCACTTT. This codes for CASSEFGGNSPLHF.

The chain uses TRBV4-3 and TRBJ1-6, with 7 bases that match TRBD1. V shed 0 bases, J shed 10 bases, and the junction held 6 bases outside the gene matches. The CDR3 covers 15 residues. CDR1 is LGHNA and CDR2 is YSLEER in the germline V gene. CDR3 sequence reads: CASSQERDSWSPLHF. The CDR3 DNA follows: TGCGCCAGCAGCCAAGAAAGGGACAGCTGGTCACCCCTCCACTTT.

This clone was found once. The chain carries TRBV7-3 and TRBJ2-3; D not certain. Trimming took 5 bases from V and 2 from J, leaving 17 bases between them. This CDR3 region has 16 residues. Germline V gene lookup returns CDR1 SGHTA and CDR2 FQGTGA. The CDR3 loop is CASSPRGGGSTDTQYF. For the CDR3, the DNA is TGTGCCAGCAGCCCTCGAGGTGGCGGTTCCACAGATACGCAGTATTTT.